Given below is one T cell receptor beta chain in context. The germline V gene has CDR1 LNHNV and CDR2 YYDKDF (reference sequence). V was pared by 0 bases and J by 4 bases, with 13 bases of the junction left unmatched. The CDR3 consists of 18 residues. These data belong to a study of technical replicates of blood from several donors. Clones were read by immunoSEQ multiplex PCR, and TCRdb kept only the in-frame ones, dropping some. The repertoire has more than 55,000 clones, roughly 92% of them found once; the top ten carry roughly 0.4%. Input material: T cells isolated from PBMCs. The clonotype was recovered from a human donor in good health. The chain combines TRBV15 with TRBJ2-7; 9 nucleotides align to TRBD2. CDR3 protein: CATSRDLSGRSKGYEQYF. The DNA of the CDR3 is TGTGCCACCAGCAGAGATCTTAGCGGGAGAAGTAAAGGGTACGAGCAGTACTTC.